The 20 T cell receptor beta chains listed next were all sequenced from one sample in a study of blood T cell repertoires in COVID-19. Only in-frame clones appear in the TCRdb table, and some are missing; sequencing was by immunoSEQ multiplex PCR. The repertoire holds 150,000 to 200,000 clones, with about 85% as singletons. Sequencing used peripheral blood. These receptors originate from a man in his 60s with active or convalescent COVID-19.

The V and J genes are TRBV18 and TRBJ1-1, with D maybe TRBD1 (5 bases). Germline-derived CDR1 and CDR2 are KGHSH and LQKENI. The CDR3 sequence is 16 residues long. V was trimmed by 3 bases and J by 0 bases, leaving 14 bases between them. The CDR3 bases are TGTGCCAGCTCACCTTTTAGGGGATGGTTGAACACTGAAGCTTTCTTT. Its translation: CASSPFRGWLNTEAFF.

The chain combines TRBV6-5 with TRBJ1-5; 11 positions agree with TRBD1. CDR3 length: 15 amino acids. Germline CDR1 and CDR2: MNHEY and SVGAGI. J gave up 6 bases and V 2 bases, and 3 bases lay outside the gene matches. The DNA for the CDR3 is TGTGCCAGCAGTTACGATGGGACAGGGGGTCAGCCCCAGCATTTT. Protein sequence: CASSYDGTGGQPQHF.

In DNA form, the CDR3 reads TGTGCCAGCAGCAAAGGACAGGGTACCTATGGCTACACCTTC. Its protein product is CASSKGQGTYGYTF. The chain couples TRBV27 to TRBJ1-2, with 8 nucleotides matching TRBD1. After removal of 6 bases from V and 4 bases from J, the junction contained 7 bases not matched to a gene. Germline V gives CDR1 MNHEY, CDR2 SMNVEV (reference sequence). This CDR3 spans 14 amino acids.

The CDR3 DNA follows: TGTGCCAGCAGCTTAGGTGTCGGCTCTGGAAACACCATATATTTT. It encodes CASSLGVGSGNTIYF. The rearrangement uses TRBV7-2 and TRBJ1-3; D remains unclear. The CDR3 totals 15 residues. Looked up from germline, CDR1 is SGHTA and CDR2 is FQGNSA. The germline V and J ends were trimmed by 1 base and 0 bases, with 7 bases remaining between them.

This clone came up once. This rearrangement joins TRBV18 to TRBJ1-2; the D gene is possibly TRBD1 (5 bases). Trimming removed 3 bases from V and 0 bases from J, with 11 bases in between. Germline lookup yields CDR1 KGHSH and CDR2 LQKENI. The CDR3 runs 15 residues. CDR3 sequence reads: CASSPVGGSNYGYTF. The CDR3 nucleotides are TGTGCCAGCTCACCGGTGGGGGGATCTAACTATGGCTACACCTTC. Variable domain in full (rest from reference TRBV18 and TRBJ1-2): NAGVMQNPRHLVRRRGQEARLRCSPMKGHSHVYWYRQLPEEGLKFMVYLQKENIIDESGMPKERFSAEFPKEGPSILRIQQVVRGDSAAYFCASSPVGGSNYGYTFGSGTRLTVV.

The chain couples TRBV11-2 to TRBJ2-5, with 15 bases aligning to TRBD2. Germline V gene sequence: CDR1 SGHAT, CDR2 FQNNGV. The CDR3 spans 16 residues. V shed 7 bases and J 6 bases; nucleotides not matched to a gene: 9. CDR3 DNA sequence: TGTGCCAGCACCCGGGGGACTAGCGGGGGGCCCCAGACCCAGTACTTC. It is translated as CASTRGTSGGPQTQYF.

This clone is a singleton in its sample. The chain combines TRBV4-1 with TRBJ1-2; 7 nucleotides agree with TRBD1. This CDR3 is 12 amino acids long. Germline-derived CDR1 and CDR2 are MGHRA and YSYEKL. V lost 2 bases, J lost 10 bases, and 4 bases stayed unmatched. CDR3 in amino acids: CASSQTTGDYTF. The CDR3 DNA is TGCGCCAGCAGCCAAACCACAGGGGACTACACCTTC.

The V and J genes are TRBV10-3 and TRBJ2-2; maybe TRBD1 (5 bases). The length of the CDR3 is 16 residues. The germline V and J ends were trimmed by 8 bases and 4 bases, with 20 bases remaining between them. Germline assignment: CDR1 ENHRY and CDR2 SYGVKD. The CDR3 region has the DNA TGTGCCATCGGAGCACGTAATGGACAAGGCACCGGGGAGCTGTTTTTT. It translates to CAIGARNGQGTGELFF.

The chain couples TRBV29-1 to TRBJ2-7, with TRBD2 matching 10 bases. Trimming at V came to 4 bases and at J to 0 bases, leaving 12 bases not matched to a gene. The V gene's germline CDR1 is SQVTM and CDR2 ANQGSEA. This CDR3 region has 17 residues. The CDR3 DNA follows: TGCAGCGTTGTATTTCCTAGCGGGGGATATCACTCCTACGAGCAGTACTTC. This encodes CSVVFPSGGYHSYEQYF.

Worth noting for this clone: Other DNA sequences within the sample encode an identical CDR3. The chain uses TRBV15 and TRBJ1-5, with D uncertain. The CDR3 sequence is 14 residues long. Trimming stripped 0 bases from V and 4 bases from J, with 7 bases between. Per the germline V gene, CDR1 is LNHNV and CDR2 is YYDKDF (reference sequence). CDR3 loop: CATSRDYNNQPQHF. For the CDR3, the DNA is TGTGCCACCAGCAGAGATTATAATAATCAGCCCCAGCATTTT.

The chain combines TRBV12-3 or TRBV12-4 with TRBJ1-1; D may be TRBD1 (5 bases). V was clipped by 6 bases and J by 8 bases, with 10 bases between them. There are 11 residues in the CDR3. The CDR3 sequence: CASRAGPEAFF. The CDR3 nucleotides read TGTGCCAGCAGGGCGGGACCAGAAGCTTTCTTT.

The V call is TRBV7-9, the J call TRBJ2-5, with 8 positions matching TRBD2. This CDR3 spans 16 amino acids. Germline CDR1 SEHNR, CDR2 FQNEAQ (reference sequence). V was pared by 5 bases and J by 4 bases, with 12 bases of the junction left unmatched. The DNA of the CDR3 is TGTGCCAGCAGCCCCGGCTCCGGGGGGGGGTCAGAGACCCAGTACTTC. Its protein product is CASSPGSGGGSETQYF.

The chain is built from TRBV6-5 and TRBJ1-2, with D maybe TRBD1 (5 bases). CDR1 and CDR2 (germline): MNHEY, SVGAGI. Between the trimmed V and J ends, which lost 0 bases and 6 bases, there was a span of 14 bases. The CDR3 length is 15 residues. CDR3 residues: CASSYSLGTFDGYTF. Here the CDR3 DNA reads TGTGCCAGCAGTTACTCGCTTGGGACTTTTGATGGCTACACCTTC.

V gene TRBV30 combines with J gene TRBJ1-6; the match to TRBD1 covers 7 bases. Germline loops: CDR1 GTSNPN, CDR2 SVGIG (reference sequence). J gave up 7 bases and V 7 bases, and 10 bases lay outside the gene matches. The CDR3 consists of 14 residues. The CDR3: CASRRGTDNSPLHF. The CDR3 bases are TGTGCCTCCCGCAGAGGGACAGACAATTCACCCCTCCACTTT. The whole variable domain, filled in from reference TRBV30 and TRBJ1-6, reads SQTIHQWPATLVQPVGSPLSLECTVEGTSNPNLYWYRQAAGRGLQLLFYSVGIGQISSEVPQNLSASRPQDRQFILSSKKLLLSDSGFYLCASRRGTDNSPLHFGNGTRLTVT.

V is TRBV10-3 and J is TRBJ1-5; D possibly corresponds to TRBD1 (6 bases). Per the germline V gene, CDR1 is ENHRY and CDR2 is SYGVKD. Deletions cut 3 bases from V and 5 bases from J, with 14 bases between. The CDR3 is 15 amino acids. CDR3 amino acids: CAISEVGDNHQPQHF. DNA for the CDR3: TGTGCCATCAGTGAAGTAGGGGACAACCATCAGCCCCAGCATTTT.

The chain uses TRBV5-1 and TRBJ2-3; 12 nucleotides agree with TRBD2. V lost 3 bases to trimming and J lost 6 bases; unmatched junction nucleotides: 11. The CDR3 covers 17 residues. Germline V lookup: CDR1 SGHRS, CDR2 YFSETQ. The CDR3 DNA reads TGCGCCAGCAGCTGGAACAAACTAGCGGGGGGTAAGGATACGCAGTATTTT. Protein product: CASSWNKLAGGKDTQYF.

This rearrangement joins TRBV5-1 to TRBJ2-5; a possible D gene is TRBD1 (6 bases). The CDR3 extends over 14 amino acids. Germline CDR1 reads SGHRS; CDR2 reads YFSETQ. The germline V and J ends were trimmed by 3 bases and 2 bases, with 11 bases remaining between them. The CDR3 nucleotides read TGCGCCAGCAGCTCACAGGGCCCACAAGAGACCCAGTACTTC. This translates into CASSSQGPQETQYF.

Worth noting for this clone: A read error may produce the germline difference seen at one junction end. The chain recombines TRBV29-1 with TRBJ2-5; D unclear. Germline-derived CDR1 and CDR2 are SQVTM and ANQGSEA. This CDR3 spans 12 amino acids. This CDR3 is CSLERKAGTQYF. The CDR3 coding sequence is TGCAGCCTTGAAAGAAAGGCAGGGACCCAGTACTTC.

This chain links TRBV7-9 with TRBJ2-7, with 8 bases lining up with TRBD2. V was clipped by 7 bases and J by 6 bases; unmatched bases: 8. CDR3 length: 13 amino acids. The germline CDR1 and CDR2 sequences are SEHNR and FQNEAQ (reference sequence). The CDR3: CASNKPGGAEQYF. The DNA of the CDR3 is TGTGCCAGCAACAAACCCGGGGGGGCCGAGCAGTACTTC.

The chain couples TRBV19 to TRBJ1-5, with a weak D call TRBD1 (5 bases). The CDR3 contains 14 residues. Germline CDR1 and CDR2: LNHDA and SQIVND (reference sequence). Trimming cost V 3 bases and J 11 bases, with 17 bases left between them. The CDR3 sequence is CASSIKRGGRAQHF. CDR3 DNA: TGTGCCAGTAGTATCAAACGGGGGGGAAGAGCCCAGCATTTT.